These 9 T cell receptor beta chains were sequenced from one sample in a study of molecular identifiers for immune sequencing clone quantification. TCRdb re-called the PCR reads with MiXCR, one entry per CDR3 protein. This table has 63,000 or so distinct CDR3 sequences, 15% to 20% appearing once. Input material: naive CD8+ T cells from blood, with Jurkat cell RNA spiked in. Subset meaning: FACS-sorted CD8+CD4-CCR7+CD45RA+ naive T cells. The receptors come from a human donor in good health. Some libraries in this study had Jurkat cell RNA spiked in.

There are a few counts of this clonotype. This could be a read error, since a much larger clone is one nucleotide away. This chain joins TRBV20-1 and TRBJ2-7, with D possibly being TRBD2 (5 bases). CDR1 is DFQATT and CDR2 is SNEGSKA in the germline V gene (reference sequence). The CDR3 runs to 13 residues. The CDR3: CSFGRTQTYEQYF. In nucleotides, the CDR3 is TGCAGCTTCGGCAGGACTCAAACCTACGAGCAGTACTTC.

There are many counts of this clonotype. The chain carries TRBV7-9 and TRBJ2-7; 7 bases match TRBD1. The germline gives CDR1 SEHNR, CDR2 FQNEAQ (reference sequence). Trimming took 0 bases from V and 5 from J; bases not matched to a gene: 13. This CDR3 is built from 17 residues. The CDR3 loop reads CASSLAPGTATRHEQYF. In DNA form, the CDR3 reads TGTGCCAGCAGCTTAGCCCCCGGGACAGCTACTCGGCACGAGCAGTACTTC.

A remark on this clonotype: Possible read error: a much larger clone is one base away. The chain links TRBV4-3 to TRBJ2-3; D might be TRBD1 (6 bases). The CDR3 sequence is 15 residues long. Germline V lookup: CDR1 LGHNA, CDR2 YSLEER. CDR3 nucleotide sequence: TGCGCCAGCAGCCAAGGGGACACGGGCACAGATACGCAGAATTTT. This sequence encodes CASSQGDTGTDTQNF.

Only a few counts were recorded for this clonotype. Being one base from a much bigger clone, this may be a read error. This CDR3 fails to terminate in the conserved phenylalanine or tryptophan, so it likely reflects a read error. V gene TRBV5-3 combines with J gene TRBJ1-1; D unclear. TRBV5-3 belongs to the ORF category, with a function that is uncertain. Between the trimmed V and J ends, which lost 8 bases and 6 bases, there was a span of 14 bases. CDR3 length: 12 residues. CDR3 sequence reads: CASSLARAEAFL. DNA for the CDR3: TGTGCCAGCAGCCTAGCTCGGGCTGAAGCTTTCCTT.

This clonotype was observed at least ten times. V is TRBV12-3 or TRBV12-4 and J is TRBJ2-7; D is unresolved. The CDR3 consists of 15 residues. V shed 1 base and J shed 0 bases, with 10 bases lying between them. The DNA of the CDR3 is TGTGCCAGCAGTTTAGGCCAGAGCAGCTCCTACGAGCAGTACTTC. The encoded protein is CASSLGQSSSYEQYF.

This clonotype was observed at least ten times. This chain connects TRBV19 to TRBJ1-1; the D is unclear. Trimming left V 6 bases short and J 1 base short, with 9 bases between. The CDR3 runs to 13 residues. Germline values: CDR1 LNHDA, CDR2 SQIVND (reference sequence). In nucleotides, the CDR3 is TGTGCCAGTAGAAAATACCCGAACACTGAAGCTTTCTTT. This encodes CASRKYPNTEAFF.

In its sample, this clonotype was seen many times. The J gene is TRBJ2-5, the V gene TRBV20-1, with D possibly matching TRBD2 (6 bases). V was clipped by 1 base and J by 7 bases, with 16 bases between them. Looked up from germline, CDR1 is DFQATT and CDR2 is SNEGSKA (reference sequence). The CDR3 length is 14 residues. The CDR3 region is CSARVPSPGGTQYF. In DNA form, the CDR3 reads TGCAGTGCTAGAGTCCCCAGTCCCGGGGGGACCCAGTACTTC.

In the case of this clonotype: With a much larger clone just one base away, this may be a read error. The genes are TRBV10-3 and TRBJ1-5; D gene ambiguous. The germline V and J ends were trimmed by 3 bases and 4 bases, with 13 bases remaining between them. The CDR3 is 15 residues long. In germline, CDR1 is ENHRY, CDR2 SYGVKD. The CDR3 sequence: CAISDSMSANQPQHF. The DNA of the CDR3 is TGTGCCATCAGTGACAGCATGTCGGCAAATCAGCCCCAGCATTTT.

There are many counts of this clonotype. The chain couples TRBV29-1 to TRBJ2-3; perhaps TRBD2 as D (6 bases). The CDR3 loop spans 12 amino acids. Germline V gene sequence: CDR1 SQVTM, CDR2 ANQGSEA. V was cut by 2 bases and J by 3 bases, with 6 bases left in between. The CDR3: CSVERETDTQYF. As DNA, the CDR3 is TGCAGCGTTGAACGGGAGACAGATACGCAGTATTTT.